The clone carrying this T cell receptor (beta chain) came up a few times. Its specificity is unknown. Germline V CDR1 and CDR2: SGHKS, YYEKEE (reference sequence). CDR3 length: 15 residues. With 4 bases removed from V and 4 bases from J, the gap between germline ends came to 17 bases. The sample's time point: sample taken at primary tumor resection. Every cDNA TCR molecule received its own unique molecular identifier. TCRdb processed the 5' RACE reads anew with MiXCR; each CDR3 protein has one entry. The sample gives about 9,200 distinct CDR3 sequences, around half of which show up once; roughly 30% is in the top ten. The data stem from a study of spatial heterogeneity in lung cancer. Study conclusions and caveats: How many expanded intratumoral alpha and beta TCRs were present tracked the tumor mutation count, which was a count of nonsynonymous mutations.

This clonotype was obtained from a female donor with early-stage non-small cell lung cancer. This chain joins TRBV5-5 and TRBJ1-1, with TRBD1 as a possible D gene (6 bases). The specimen was lung tumor tissue, collected at surgery. CDR3 DNA: TGTGCCAGCAGCGCCACCCTTGACAGGTCCACTGAAGCTTTCTTT. It yields the protein CASSATLDRSTEAFF. Supplemented by reference TRBV5-5 and TRBJ1-1, the full variable domain reads DAGVTQSPTHLIKTRGQQVTLRCSPISGHKSVSWYQQVLGQGPQFIFQYYEKEERGRGNFPDRFSARQFPNYSSELNVNALLLGDSALYLCASSATLDRSTEAFFGQGTRLTVV.